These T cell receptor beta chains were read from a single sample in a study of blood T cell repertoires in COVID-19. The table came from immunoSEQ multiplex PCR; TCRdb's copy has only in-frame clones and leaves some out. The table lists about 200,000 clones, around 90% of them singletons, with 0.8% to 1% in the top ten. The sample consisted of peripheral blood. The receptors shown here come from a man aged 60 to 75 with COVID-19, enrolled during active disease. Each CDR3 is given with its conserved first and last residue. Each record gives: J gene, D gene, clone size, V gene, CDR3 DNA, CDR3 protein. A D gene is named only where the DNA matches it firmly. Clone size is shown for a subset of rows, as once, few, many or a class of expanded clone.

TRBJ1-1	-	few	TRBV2	TGTGCCAGCAGGCTAAACAGCAGAACAAAAGCTTTCTTT	CASRLNSRTKAFF
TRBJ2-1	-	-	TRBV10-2	TGCGCCAGCAACGCGGGCCCCTCCTACAATGAGCAGTTCTTC	CASNAGPSYNEQFF
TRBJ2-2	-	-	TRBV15	TGTGCCACCAGCAGAGTTCAAAACACCGGGGAGCTGTTTTTT	CATSRVQNTGELFF
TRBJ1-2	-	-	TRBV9	TGTGCCAGCAGAATAGGGGCTGTGGGTGGCTACACCTTC	CASRIGAVGGYTF
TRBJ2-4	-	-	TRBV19	TGTGCCAGGCCACCTAGAATACTAGCCAAAAACATTCAGTACTTC	CARPPRILAKNIQYF
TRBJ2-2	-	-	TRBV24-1	TGTGCCACCAGTGATTTGCACGGGACGAACACCGGGGAGCTGTTTTTT	CATSDLHGTNTGELFF
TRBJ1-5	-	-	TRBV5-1	TGCGCCAGCAGCATAGCGGGGTATAGCAATCAGCCCCAGCATTTT	CASSIAGYSNQPQHF
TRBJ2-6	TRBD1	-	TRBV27	TGTGCCAGCAGTTTCAGGGGGCTATCTCCGGCGGGGGCCAACGTCCTGACTTTC	CASSFRGLSPAGANVLTF
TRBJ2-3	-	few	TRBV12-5	TGTGCTAGTGGTTTGGGGGCAGGGGCAGATACGCAGTATTTT	CASGLGAGADTQYF
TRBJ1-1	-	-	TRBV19	TGTGCCAGTAGTATATTGGCCCCCTTAATGGGGGCGAACACTGAAGCTTTCTTT	CASSILAPLMGANTEAFF
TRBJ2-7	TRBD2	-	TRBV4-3	TGCGCCAGCAGCCAACCCGGCGGGAGCTCCTACGAGCAGTACTTC	CASSQPGGSSYEQYF
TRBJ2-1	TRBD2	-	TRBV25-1	TGTGCCAGCAGTACGGTAGCGGGAGCTGAGCAGTTCTTC	CASSTVAGAEQFF
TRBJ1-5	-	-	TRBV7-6	TGTGCCAGCAGCTTAGAGGGCGGACAGTTTAGCAATCAGCCCCAGCATTTT	CASSLEGGQFSNQPQHF
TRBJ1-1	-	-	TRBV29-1	TGCAGCGTATTCTCAGGGGTAAACACTGAAGCTTTCTTT	CSVFSGVNTEAFF
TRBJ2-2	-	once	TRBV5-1	TGCGCCTCTCAGAAAGGAGGGAACCCCACGAACACCGGGGAGCTGTTTTTT	CASQKGGNPTNTGELFF
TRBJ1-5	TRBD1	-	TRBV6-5	TGTGCCAGCAGTTCAATGACAGGGCCGGGTCAGCCCCAGCATTTT	CASSSMTGPGQPQHF
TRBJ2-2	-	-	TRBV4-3	TGCGCCAGCAGTAACGAACTACTGACCACCGGGGAGCTGTTTTTT	CASSNELLTTGELFF
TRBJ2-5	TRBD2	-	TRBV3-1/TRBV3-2	TGTGCCAGCGTACTATCGACTGGGCTCGGGAGGGAGACCCAGTACTTC	CASVLSTGLGRETQYF
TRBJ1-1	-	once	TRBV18	TGTGCCAGCTCACCCCGGAACACTGAAGCTTTCTTT	CASSPRNTEAFF
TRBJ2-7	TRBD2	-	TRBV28	TGTGCCAGCAGTATAACTGGAACCGGGACTAGTGGCGAGCAGTACTTC	CASSITGTGTSGEQYF
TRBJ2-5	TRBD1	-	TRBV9	TGTGCCAGCAGCGTGGGACAGGGAGCGGAGACCCAGTACTTC	CASSVGQGAETQYF
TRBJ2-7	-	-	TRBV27	TGTGCCAGCAGTTTATCTTGGGGCTTCGGGGGTCTGGACGAGCAGTACTTC	CASSLSWGFGGLDEQYF
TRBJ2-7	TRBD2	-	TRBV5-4	TGTGCCAGCAGCCTACCGAGCGGGGGCTCCTACGAGCAGTACTTC	CASSLPSGGSYEQYF
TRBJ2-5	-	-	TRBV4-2	TGTGCCAGCAGCCAAGTTGAGGTTGGCAAAGACCGAGAGACCCAGTACTTC	CASSQVEVGKDRETQYF
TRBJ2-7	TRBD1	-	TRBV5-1	TGCGCCAGCAGCTCCGGGACAGGAGGCCACGAGCAGTACTTC	CASSSGTGGHEQYF
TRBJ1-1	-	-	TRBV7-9	TGTGCCAGCAGCTATGGACAGTTGAACACTGAAGCTTTCTTT	CASSYGQLNTEAFF
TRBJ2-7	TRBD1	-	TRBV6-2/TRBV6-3	TGTGCCAGCAGTCCCCGGACAGGTCTCTACGAGCAGTACTTC	CASSPRTGLYEQYF
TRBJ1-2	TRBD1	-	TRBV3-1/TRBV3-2	TGTGCCAGCAGCCAAGAAGGTCAGGGGGCGCTTCGGCCCGGCTACACCTTC	CASSQEGQGALRPGYTF
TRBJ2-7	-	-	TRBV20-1	TGCAGTGCTAGTATGACTTACTACGAGCAGTACTTC	CSASMTYYEQYF
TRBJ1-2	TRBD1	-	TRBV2	TGTGCCAGCAGATTAATTACGACAGGGTATGGCTACACCTTC	CASRLITTGYGYTF
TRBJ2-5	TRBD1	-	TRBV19	TGTGCCAGTAGTGTACGACAGGGGGCTATGGAGACCCAGTACTTC	CASSVRQGAMETQYF
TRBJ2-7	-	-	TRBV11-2	TGTGCCAGCAGCCCTACAGGGAAATCCTACGAGCAGTACTTC	CASSPTGKSYEQYF
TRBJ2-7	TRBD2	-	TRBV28	TGTGCCAGCAGAGCCAGGACTAGCACCTACATCGAGCAGTACTTC	CASRARTSTYIEQYF
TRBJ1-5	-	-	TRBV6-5	TGTGCCAGCCAACGGGAAGGCCAGTCAAATCAGCCCCAGCATTTT	CASQREGQSNQPQHF
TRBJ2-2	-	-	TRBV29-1	TGCAGCGTTGAACTGGGGGCGCATACCGGGGAGCTGTTTTTT	CSVELGAHTGELFF
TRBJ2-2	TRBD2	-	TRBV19	TGTGCCAGTAGTACAACCGGGGGGGCAGGGGAGCTGTTTTTT	CASSTTGGAGELFF
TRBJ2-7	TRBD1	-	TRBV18	TGTGCCAGCTCATCATACCCGGTGGGGACAGGGACCTACGAGCAGTACTTC	CASSSYPVGTGTYEQYF
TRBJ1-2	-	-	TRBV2	TGTGCCAGCAGGGAAATCGGCTATGGCTACACCTTC	CASREIGYGYTF
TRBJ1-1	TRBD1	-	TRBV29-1	TGCAGCGTTGTTGTGACAGGGGGTGCGGAAGCTTTCTTT	CSVVVTGGAEAFF
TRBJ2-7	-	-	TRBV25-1	TGTGCCAGCAGTGACGACAGGAAAGGGGCCTACGAGCAGTACTTC	CASSDDRKGAYEQYF
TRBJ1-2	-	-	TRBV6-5	TGTGCCAGCAGTTACTCCACAGTCTATGGCTACACCTTC	CASSYSTVYGYTF
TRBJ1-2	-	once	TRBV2	TGTGCCAGCAGTTACAGGGAGGGCTATGGCTACACCTTC	CASSYREGYGYTF
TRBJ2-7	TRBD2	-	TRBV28	TGTGCCAGCAGTTCCTCCCTAGCGGCCTCCTCCTACGAGCAGTACTTC	CASSSSLAASSYEQYF
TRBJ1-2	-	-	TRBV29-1	TGCAGCGTCAGAGACAGGACGGACTATGGCTACACCTTC	CSVRDRTDYGYTF
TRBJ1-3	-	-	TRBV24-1	TGTGCCACCAGTGATTATAACAGGGACGTCTCTGGAAACACCATATATTTT	CATSDYNRDVSGNTIYF
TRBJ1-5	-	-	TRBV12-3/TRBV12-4	TGTGCCAGCAGTTTTAGCAGGGATCAGCCCCAGCATTTT	CASSFSRDQPQHF
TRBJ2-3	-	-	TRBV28	TGTGCCAGCAGTTTACGAGATACGCAGTATTTT	CASSLRDTQYF
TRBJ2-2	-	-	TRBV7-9	TGTGCCAGCAGCCGAGGAACCGGGGAGCTGTTTTTT	CASSRGTGELFF